This T cell receptor beta chain was identified in a study of cytomegalovirus exposure and HLA in healthy donors. Broader study findings: Later genetic work tied a missense DCLRE1C variant to beta-chain V and J trimming. Analysis performed later found roughly 18,000 TCR beta sequences associated with HLA alleles at 0.05 false discovery rate. Researchers counted around 180 TCR beta chains as cytomegalovirus-associated. In a later analysis, most CMV-associated TCR beta chains appeared HLA-restricted.

The CDR3 totals 16 residues. Germline V gives CDR1 LNHNV, CDR2 YYDKDF (reference sequence). V gave up 3 bases and J gave up 4 bases, with 18 bases separating them. The study ran its PCR with 60 Vbeta and 13 Jbeta primers. Clones were read by immunoSEQ multiplex PCR, and TCRdb kept only the in-frame ones, dropping some. The profile shows approximately 140,000 clones, over 75% of them singletons. As regards this clone: Its antigen remains unknown.

The receptor comes from a male donor in good health and CMV-seronegative. This chain uses TRBV15 with TRBJ1-2, with D possibly TRBD1 on 6 matching bases. Source material: PBMCs. CDR3 sequence reads: CATSRGSRGAAYGYTF. For the CDR3, the DNA is TGTGCCACCAGCAGGGGATCCAGGGGAGCGGCCTATGGCTACACCTTC.